This T cell receptor beta chain comes out of a study of radiotherapy plus CTLA-4 blockade in lung cancer (dated by TCRdb to about 2018). Regarding the study in general: Objective responses occurred in around 19% of enrolled patients, and over 30% achieved disease control.

What the study reported, not specific to this receptor: Increased serum interferon-beta after radiation, together with early dynamic changes in blood T cell clones, were reported to be the strongest predictors of response. After treatment with radiotherapy and ipilimumab, TCR clones that originated in tumors expanded in peripheral blood.

In this study, focal radiation therapy paired with CTLA-4 blockade (ipilimumab) was tested in patients who had chemo-refractory metastatic non-small-cell lung cancer. As to this clone: Its antigen is currently not known. There are no base qualities to consult, and no much larger clone falls within one base.

Library creation used the immunoSEQ multiplex PCR assay. Here the immuneACCESS table is served through TCRdb, limited to in-frame sequences with V and J called. Missing clones are a known gap in these copies; in checked studies unresolved V genes cover under half, and the rest lacks a known reason. The sample data list under 100,000 clones, and about 85% of these were observed just once. Jointly, the top ten make up about 14% of the sample. This receptor was identified in a human donor with non-small cell lung cancer that progressed on radiotherapy plus ipilimumab. Sample: peripheral blood, taken from a patient treated with radiotherapy plus ipilimumab.

The bases are TGCAGCGTTGAAGCCCCTAGCGGGAGCTACAATGAGCAGTTCTTC. Its protein reads: CSVEAPSGSYNEQFF. Recombination linked TRBV29-1 to TRBJ2-1; 10 bases in between match TRBD2. Sequences SQVTM (CDR1) and ANQGSEA (CDR2) are obtained from the germline V gene. The germline V end is reduced by 1 base and the J end by 3 bases; junction bases left unmatched: 3. Its CDR3 holds 15 amino acids, cysteine through phenylalanine. The read is trimmed to its CDR3 DNA, 45 bases read in frame from base 1.